This T cell receptor (beta chain) came from a study of cytomegalovirus exposure and HLA in healthy donors. The primer mix had 60 Vbeta and 13 Jbeta primers. Repertoires were generated with immunoSEQ multiplex PCR, while TCRdb's copy carries only in-frame clones and drops some. The sample holds about 60,000 clones; approximately 70% are singletons and the top ten take around 19%. This clone was detected a few times. Its matching antigen is unknown. General study results and limits: An analysis done earlier found most TCR beta V segments productive about 87% or about 30% of the time. A later analysis found common viral pathogens apparently linked to several of the most significant clusters.

Material: PBMCs. This clonotype was obtained from an older woman in good health and CMV-seropositive.

CDR3 loop: CASTIPGQYGYTF. CDR3 sequence (DNA): TGTGCCAGCACCATCCCGGGACAGTATGGCTACACCTTC. The chain has TRBV5-4 and TRBJ1-2; 7 bases are a match to TRBD1. J gave up 5 bases and V 6 bases, and 7 bases lay outside the gene matches. The germline V gene encodes CDR1 SGHNT and CDR2 YYREEE (reference sequence). The length of the CDR3 is 13 residues.